This T cell receptor beta chain is drawn from a study of cytomegalovirus exposure and HLA in healthy donors. On the study more broadly: Some 180 million T cells yielded 100 million or so unique TCR beta sequences in earlier analysis. Among over 350 genotyped donors, about 85% fell in the Caucasian-associated ancestry cluster.

Germline loops: CDR1 MGHRA, CDR2 YSYEKL. The CDR3 loop spans 16 amino acids. The V segment lost 0 bases and the J segment 2 bases; nucleotides outside the gene matches: 7. A word on this clone: What it binds is not known.

The PCR ran on 60 Vbeta and 13 Jbeta primers. Only in-frame clones appear in the TCRdb table, and some are missing; sequencing was by immunoSEQ multiplex PCR. Of 120,000 or so clones in the sample, 83% were seen once. Findings and caveats of the study: Altogether, about 160 TCR beta chains were recorded as cytomegalovirus-associated. For presence/absence analyses, sequencing depth was assumed to be roughly uniform across donors.

The sample was PBMCs. This TCR was sampled from a woman aged 40 to 50 in good health and CMV-seropositive. The genes are TRBV4-1 and TRBJ2-7; 7 nucleotides match TRBD2. CDR3 sequence (DNA): TGCGCCAGCAGCCAAGAGGGGGGGGGTGACGCCTACGAGCAGTACTTC. This codes for CASSQEGGGDAYEQYF.